This T cell receptor beta chain stems from a study of cytomegalovirus exposure and HLA in healthy donors. Study information: The 120 validation repertoires, a later analysis reported, used the same platform as the 666 first-cohort repertoires.

General study results and limits: Specificity for CMV antigens was confirmed in vitro for a few of the CMV-associated chains. First-cohort TCR clusters tended to co-occur in the approximately 130 validation repertoires, a later analysis found.

Method: immunoSEQ multiplex PCR; TCRdb's copy keeps in-frame clones and lacks some. The sample consists of some 110,000 clones, around 88% of them appearing once. Comments on this clone: Its antigen remains unknown.

The donors were in the roughly 130-subject validation cohort, distinct from the approximately 730-subject first cohort. CDR1 and CDR2 from the germline V gene are SQVTM and ANQGSEA. The J segment lost 2 bases and the V segment lost 0 bases, leaving 5 bases of the junction unmatched. The CDR3 loop spans 15 amino acids. The genes are TRBV29-1 and TRBJ2-7, with 9 bases identical to TRBD1. Sequencing was performed on PBMCs. This receptor was identified in a man between 18 and 29 years old in good health and CMV-seronegative. The CDR3 here is CSVEDPGQGAYEQYF. In DNA form, the CDR3 reads TGCAGCGTTGAAGACCCGGGACAGGGCGCCTACGAGCAGTACTTC.